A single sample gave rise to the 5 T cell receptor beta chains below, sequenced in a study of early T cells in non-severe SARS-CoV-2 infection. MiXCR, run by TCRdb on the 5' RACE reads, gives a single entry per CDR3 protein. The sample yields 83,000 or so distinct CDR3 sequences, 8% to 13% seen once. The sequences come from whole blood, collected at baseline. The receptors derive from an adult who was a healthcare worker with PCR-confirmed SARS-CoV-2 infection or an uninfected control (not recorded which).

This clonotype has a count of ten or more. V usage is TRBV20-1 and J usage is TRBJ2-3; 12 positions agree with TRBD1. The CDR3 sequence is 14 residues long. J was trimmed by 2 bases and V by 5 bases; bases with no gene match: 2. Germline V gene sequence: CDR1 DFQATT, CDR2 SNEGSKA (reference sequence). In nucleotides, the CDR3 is TGCAGTGCTGTGGGACAGGGGGCCACAGATACGCAGTATTTT. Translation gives CSAVGQGATDTQYF.

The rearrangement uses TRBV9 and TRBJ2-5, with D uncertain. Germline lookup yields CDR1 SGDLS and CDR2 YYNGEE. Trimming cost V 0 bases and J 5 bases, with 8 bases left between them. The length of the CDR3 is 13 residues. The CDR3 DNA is TGTGCCAGCAGCGTAGACGCCCAGGAGACCCAGTACTTC. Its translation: CASSVDAQETQYF. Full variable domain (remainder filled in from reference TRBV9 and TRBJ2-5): DSGVTQTPKHLITATGQRVTLRCSPRSGDLSVYWYQQSLDQGLQFLIQYYNGEERAKGNILERFSAQQFPDLHSELNLSSLELGDSALYFCASSVDAQETQYFGPGTRLLVL.

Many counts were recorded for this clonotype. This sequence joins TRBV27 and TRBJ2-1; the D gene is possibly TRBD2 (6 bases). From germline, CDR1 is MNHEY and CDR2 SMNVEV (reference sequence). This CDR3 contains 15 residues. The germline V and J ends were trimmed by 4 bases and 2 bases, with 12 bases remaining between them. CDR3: CASSSPASAYNEQFF. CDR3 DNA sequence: TGTGCCAGCAGTTCCCCGGCTAGCGCCTACAATGAGCAGTTCTTC.

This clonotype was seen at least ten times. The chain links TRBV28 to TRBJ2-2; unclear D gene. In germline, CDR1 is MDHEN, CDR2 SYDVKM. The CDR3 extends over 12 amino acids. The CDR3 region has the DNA TGTGCGGGTCGAACGAACACCGGGGAGCTGTTTTTT. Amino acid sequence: CAGRTNTGELFF.

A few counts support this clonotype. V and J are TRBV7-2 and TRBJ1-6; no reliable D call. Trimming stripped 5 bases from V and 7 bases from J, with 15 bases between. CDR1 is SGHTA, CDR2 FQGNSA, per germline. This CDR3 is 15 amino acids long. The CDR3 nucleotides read TGTGCCAGCAGCCCATTGGACTCGAGGAATTCACCCCTCCACTTT. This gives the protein CASSPLDSRNSPLHF.